This T cell receptor (beta chain) was recovered during a study of cytomegalovirus exposure and HLA in healthy donors. Study-wide context: Early on, a data release was issued that held approximately 92 million unique TCRs from HLA-typed donors.

There are 15 residues in the CDR3. The V segment lost 4 bases and the J segment 2 bases; nucleotides outside the gene matches: 5. Germline V gene lookup returns CDR1 SGHNT and CDR2 YYREEE (reference sequence). The PCR contained 60 Vbeta and 13 Jbeta primers. Only in-frame clones appear in the TCRdb table, and some are missing; sequencing was by immunoSEQ multiplex PCR. Counted here are some 190,000 clones, around four fifths occurring once; the ten biggest clones make up 1.5% to 2%. The sample was PBMCs. The source of this sequence is a woman aged 25 to 39 in good health and CMV-seronegative. This chain connects TRBV5-4 to TRBJ2-5, with TRBD1 matching over 10 bases. In nucleotides, the CDR3 is TGTGCCAGCAGCCCCCGGGACAGGGGACAAGAGACCCAGTACTTC. Translation: CASSPRDRGQETQYF.